Detailed here is one T cell receptor (beta chain). Its antigen is unknown. Naive CD8 cells, CD45RO-negative and positively selected for CCR7, excluded terminally differentiated effector memory CD45RA+ cells. The data originate from a study of shared clonotypes between healthy human individuals. Study-wide findings and caveats: The small donor group covered limited genetic and exposure diversity.

The method was immunoSEQ multiplex PCR; TCRdb's version includes in-frame clones alone and lacks a portion of them. The profile shows hundreds of thousands of clones, about 95% of them singletons. The receptor was isolated from a woman aged 30 to 39 in good health. Sequencing was performed on naive CD8+ T cells sorted from blood.

The CDR3 DNA reads as TGTGCCAGTAGTATAACAGGGGCGAACTATGGCTACACCTTC. This encodes CASSITGANYGYTF. V gene TRBV19 combines with J gene TRBJ1-2; 7 bases map to TRBD1. Germline V gives CDR1 LNHDA, CDR2 SQIVND (reference sequence). The CDR3 sequence is 14 residues long. Trimming took 2 bases from V and 2 from J; bases not matched to a gene: 2.